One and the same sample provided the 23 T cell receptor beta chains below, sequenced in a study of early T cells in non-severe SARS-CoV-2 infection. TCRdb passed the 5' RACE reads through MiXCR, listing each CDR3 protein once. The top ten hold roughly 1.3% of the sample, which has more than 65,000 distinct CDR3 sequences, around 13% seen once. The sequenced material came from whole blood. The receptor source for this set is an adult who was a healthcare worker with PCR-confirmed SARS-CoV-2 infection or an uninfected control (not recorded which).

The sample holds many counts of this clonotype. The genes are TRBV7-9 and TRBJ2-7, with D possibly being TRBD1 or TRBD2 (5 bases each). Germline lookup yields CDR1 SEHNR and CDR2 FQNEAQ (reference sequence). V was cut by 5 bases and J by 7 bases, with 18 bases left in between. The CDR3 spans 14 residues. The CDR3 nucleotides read TGTGCCAGCAGCCCACCGGGACCTGCTAATGAGCAGTACTTC. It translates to CASSPPGPANEQYF.

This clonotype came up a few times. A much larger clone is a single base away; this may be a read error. CDR3 nucleotides: TGTGCCAGCAGCTTAGAGGGGGCGGACTCACCCCTCCACTTT. Amino acids: CASSLEGADSPLHF. The J gene is TRBJ1-6, the V gene TRBV7-2, with 7 nucleotides matching TRBD1. Per germline, CDR1 SGHTA and CDR2 FQGNSA. After removal of 1 base from V and 10 bases from J, the junction contained 4 bases not matched to a gene. CDR3 size: 14 residues.

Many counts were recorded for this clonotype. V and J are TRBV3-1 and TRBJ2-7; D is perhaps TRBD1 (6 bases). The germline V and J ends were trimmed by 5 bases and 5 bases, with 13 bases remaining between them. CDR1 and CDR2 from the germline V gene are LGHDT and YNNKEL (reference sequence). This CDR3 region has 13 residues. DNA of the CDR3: TGTGCCAGCAGCTTACAGACAGGTAACGAGCAGTACTTC. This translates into CASSLQTGNEQYF.

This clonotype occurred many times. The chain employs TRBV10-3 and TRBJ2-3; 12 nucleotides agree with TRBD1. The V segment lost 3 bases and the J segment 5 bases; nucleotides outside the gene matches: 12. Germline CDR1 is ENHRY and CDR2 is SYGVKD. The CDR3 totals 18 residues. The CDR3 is CAISEELGTGGALDTQYF. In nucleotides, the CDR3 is TGTGCCATCAGTGAAGAGTTGGGGACAGGGGGCGCTTTAGATACGCAGTATTTT.

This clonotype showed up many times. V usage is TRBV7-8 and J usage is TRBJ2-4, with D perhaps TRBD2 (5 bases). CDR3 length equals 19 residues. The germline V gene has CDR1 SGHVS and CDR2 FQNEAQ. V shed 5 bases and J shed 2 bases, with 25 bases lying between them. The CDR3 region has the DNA TGTGCCAGCAGCCTCGCGGGTTTCGGAAACGACTATCCCAAAAACATTCAGTACTTC. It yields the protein CASSLAGFGNDYPKNIQYF.

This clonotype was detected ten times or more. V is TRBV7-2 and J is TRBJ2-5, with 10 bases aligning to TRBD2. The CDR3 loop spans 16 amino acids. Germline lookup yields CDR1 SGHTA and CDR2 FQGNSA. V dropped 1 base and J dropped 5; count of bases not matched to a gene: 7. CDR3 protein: CASSLGLAGVVETQYF. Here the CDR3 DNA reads TGTGCCAGCAGCTTAGGGCTAGCGGGGGTGGTGGAGACCCAGTACTTC.

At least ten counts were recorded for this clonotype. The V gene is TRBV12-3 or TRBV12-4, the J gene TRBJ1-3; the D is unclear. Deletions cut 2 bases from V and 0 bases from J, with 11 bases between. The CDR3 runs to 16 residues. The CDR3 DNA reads TGTGCCAGCAGTTTAACCCCGGCAGGCTCTGGAAACACCATATATTTT. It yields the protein CASSLTPAGSGNTIYF.

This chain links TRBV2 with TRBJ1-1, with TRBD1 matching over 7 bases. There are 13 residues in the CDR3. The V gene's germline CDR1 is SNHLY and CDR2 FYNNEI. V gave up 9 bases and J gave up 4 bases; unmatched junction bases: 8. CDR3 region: CARVNRGGTEAFF. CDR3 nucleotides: TGTGCCAGGGTGAACAGGGGCGGCACTGAAGCTTTCTTT.

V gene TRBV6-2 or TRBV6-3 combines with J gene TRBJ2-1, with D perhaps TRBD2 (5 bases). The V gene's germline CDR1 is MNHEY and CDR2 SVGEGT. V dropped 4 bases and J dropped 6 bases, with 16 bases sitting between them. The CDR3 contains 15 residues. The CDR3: CASSSLRHRGNEQFF. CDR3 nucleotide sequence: TGTGCCAGCAGTTCCCTGCGGCATCGGGGCAATGAGCAGTTCTTC.

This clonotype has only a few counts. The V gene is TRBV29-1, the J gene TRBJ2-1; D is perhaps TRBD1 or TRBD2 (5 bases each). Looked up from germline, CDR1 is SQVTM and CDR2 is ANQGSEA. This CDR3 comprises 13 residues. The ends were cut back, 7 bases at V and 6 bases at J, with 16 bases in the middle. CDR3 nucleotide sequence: TGCAGCGGGGGACCAATTATATTCAATGAGCAGTTCTTC. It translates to CSGGPIIFNEQFF.

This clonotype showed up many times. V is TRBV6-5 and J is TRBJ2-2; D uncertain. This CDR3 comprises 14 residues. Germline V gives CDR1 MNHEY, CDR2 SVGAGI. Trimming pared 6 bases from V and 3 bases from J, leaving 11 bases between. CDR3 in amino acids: CASSYRQDTGELFF. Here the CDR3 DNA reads TGTGCCAGCAGCTACAGACAAGACACCGGGGAGCTGTTTTTT.

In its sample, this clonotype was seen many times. The chain's CDR3 is CAISQRTSESYEQYF. CDR3 DNA: TGTGCCATCAGCCAAAGGACTAGCGAGAGCTACGAGCAGTACTTC. The rearrangement links TRBV10-3 to TRBJ2-7, with 9 positions matching TRBD2. CDR3 length equals 15 residues. Germline CDR1 and CDR2: ENHRY and SYGVKD. Trimming removed 6 bases from V and 3 bases from J; junction bases left unmatched: 9.

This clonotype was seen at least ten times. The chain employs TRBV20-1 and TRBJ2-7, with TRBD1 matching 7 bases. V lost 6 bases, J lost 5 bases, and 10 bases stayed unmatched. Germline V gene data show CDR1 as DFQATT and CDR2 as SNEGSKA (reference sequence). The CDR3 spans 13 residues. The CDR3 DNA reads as TGCAGTGCACAGACAGGGATTACCCACGAGCAGTACTTC. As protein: CSAQTGITHEQYF.

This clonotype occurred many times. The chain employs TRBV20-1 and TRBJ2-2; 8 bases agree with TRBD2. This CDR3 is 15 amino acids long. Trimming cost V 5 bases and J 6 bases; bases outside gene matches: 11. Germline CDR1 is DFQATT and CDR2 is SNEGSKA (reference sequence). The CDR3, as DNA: TGCAGTGCTCCCCGTGGAGCGGGAGTAGCCGGGGAGCTGTTTTTT. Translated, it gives CSAPRGAGVAGELFF.

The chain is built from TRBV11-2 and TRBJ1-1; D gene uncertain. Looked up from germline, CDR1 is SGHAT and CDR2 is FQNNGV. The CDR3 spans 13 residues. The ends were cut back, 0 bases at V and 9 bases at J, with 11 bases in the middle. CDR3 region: CASSLDPGRKAFF. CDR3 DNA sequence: TGTGCCAGCAGCTTAGATCCCGGCAGGAAAGCTTTCTTT.

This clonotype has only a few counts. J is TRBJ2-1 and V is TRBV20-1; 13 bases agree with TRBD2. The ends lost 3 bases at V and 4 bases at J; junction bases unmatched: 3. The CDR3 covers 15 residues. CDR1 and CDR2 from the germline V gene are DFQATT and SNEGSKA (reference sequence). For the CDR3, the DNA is TGCAGTGCTAGTGCGGGACTAGCGGGGTACAATGAGCAGTTCTTC. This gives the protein CSASAGLAGYNEQFF.

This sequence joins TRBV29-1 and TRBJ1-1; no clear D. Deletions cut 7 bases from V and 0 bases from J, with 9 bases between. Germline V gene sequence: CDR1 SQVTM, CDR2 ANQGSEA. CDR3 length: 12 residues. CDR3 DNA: TGCAGCGGCGTGAGAATGAACACTGAAGCTTTCTTT. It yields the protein CSGVRMNTEAFF.

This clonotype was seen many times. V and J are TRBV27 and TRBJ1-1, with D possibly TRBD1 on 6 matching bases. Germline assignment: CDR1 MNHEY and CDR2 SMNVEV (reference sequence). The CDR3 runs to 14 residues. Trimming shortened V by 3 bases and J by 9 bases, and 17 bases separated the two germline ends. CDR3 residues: CASSLNRVSLQAFF. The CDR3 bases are TGTGCCAGCAGTTTGAACAGGGTCAGCCTCCAAGCTTTCTTT.

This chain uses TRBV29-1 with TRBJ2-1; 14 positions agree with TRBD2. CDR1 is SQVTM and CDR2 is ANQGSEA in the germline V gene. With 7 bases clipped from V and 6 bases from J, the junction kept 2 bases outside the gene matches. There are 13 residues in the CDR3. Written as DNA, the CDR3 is TGCAGCGGGGGACTAGCGGGAGTCAATGAGCAGTTCTTC. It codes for CSGGLAGVNEQFF.

The CDR3 DNA is TGTGCCAGCAGTTTTGGCCCGGAGACCCAGTACTTC. This translates into CASSFGPETQYF. V is TRBV28 and J is TRBJ2-5; D gene ambiguous. Trimming pared 3 bases from V and 5 bases from J, leaving 7 bases between. The CDR3 runs 12 residues. Looked up from germline, CDR1 is MDHEN and CDR2 is SYDVKM.

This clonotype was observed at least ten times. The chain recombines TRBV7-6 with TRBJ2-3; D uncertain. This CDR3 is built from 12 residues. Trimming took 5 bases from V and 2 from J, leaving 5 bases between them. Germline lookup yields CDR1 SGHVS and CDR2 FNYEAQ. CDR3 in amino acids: CASSLYTDTQYF. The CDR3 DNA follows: TGTGCCAGCAGCCTATACACAGATACGCAGTATTTT. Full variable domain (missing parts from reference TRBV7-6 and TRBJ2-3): GAGVSQSPRYKVTKRGQDVALRCDPISGHVSLYWYRQALGQGPEFLTYFNYEAQQDKSGLPNDRFSAERPEGSISTLTIQRTEQRDSAMYRCASSLYTDTQYFGPGTRLTVL.

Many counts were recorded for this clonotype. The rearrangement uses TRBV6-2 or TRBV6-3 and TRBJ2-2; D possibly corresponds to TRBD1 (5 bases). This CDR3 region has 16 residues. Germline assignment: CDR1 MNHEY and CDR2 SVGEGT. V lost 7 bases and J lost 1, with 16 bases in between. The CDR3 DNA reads TGTGCCAGCAAGTCCCCGGGCAGGGTGAACACCGGGGAGCTGTTTTTT. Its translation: CASKSPGRVNTGELFF.

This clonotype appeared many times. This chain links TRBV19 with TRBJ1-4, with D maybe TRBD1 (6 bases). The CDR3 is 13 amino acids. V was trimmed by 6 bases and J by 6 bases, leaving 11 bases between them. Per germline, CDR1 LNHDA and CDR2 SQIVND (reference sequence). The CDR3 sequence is CASSSYRDEKLFF. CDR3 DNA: TGTGCCAGTAGCTCATACAGGGATGAAAAACTGTTTTTT.